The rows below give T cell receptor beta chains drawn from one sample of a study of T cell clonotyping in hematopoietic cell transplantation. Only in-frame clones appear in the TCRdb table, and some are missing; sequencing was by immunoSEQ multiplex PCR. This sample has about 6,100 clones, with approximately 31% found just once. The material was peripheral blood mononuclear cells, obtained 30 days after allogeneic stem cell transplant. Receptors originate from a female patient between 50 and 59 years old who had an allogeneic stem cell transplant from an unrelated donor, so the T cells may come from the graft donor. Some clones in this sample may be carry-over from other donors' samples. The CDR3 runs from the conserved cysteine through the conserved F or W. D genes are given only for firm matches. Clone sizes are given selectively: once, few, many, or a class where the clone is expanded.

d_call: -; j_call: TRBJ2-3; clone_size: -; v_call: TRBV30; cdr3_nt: TGTGCCTGGAGCCAAGGGACAGATACGCAGTATTTT; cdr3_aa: CAWSQGTDTQYF
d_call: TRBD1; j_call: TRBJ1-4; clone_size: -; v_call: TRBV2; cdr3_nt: TGTGCCAGCAGCCCCCGGGACAGGTTTAAACTGTTTTTT; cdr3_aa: CASSPRDRFKLFF
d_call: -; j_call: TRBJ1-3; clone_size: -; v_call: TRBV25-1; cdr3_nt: TGTGCCAGCAGTAGAGACACCATATATTTT; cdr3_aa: CASSRDTIYF
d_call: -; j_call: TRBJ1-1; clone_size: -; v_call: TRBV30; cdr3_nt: TGTGCCTGTACTAGGGGGGGTGAAGCTTTCTTT; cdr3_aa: CACTRGGEAFF
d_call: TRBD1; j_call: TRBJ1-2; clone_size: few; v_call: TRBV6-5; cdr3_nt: TGTGCCAGCAGTTTGGACAGGGGTGACTATGGCTACACCTTC; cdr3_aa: CASSLDRGDYGYTF
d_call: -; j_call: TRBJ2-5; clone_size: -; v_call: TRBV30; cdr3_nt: TGTGCCTGGAGTGGGGGGGACTCCCAAGAGACCCAGTACTTC; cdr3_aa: CAWSGGDSQETQYF
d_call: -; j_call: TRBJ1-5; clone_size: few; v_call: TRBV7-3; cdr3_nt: TGTGCCAGCAGCTTAACAGGGAGTCAGCCCCAGCATTTT; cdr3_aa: CASSLTGSQPQHF
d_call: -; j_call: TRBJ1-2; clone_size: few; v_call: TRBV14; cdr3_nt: TGTGCCAGCAGCCAAAGGGACATAAATGGCTACACCTTC; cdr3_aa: CASSQRDINGYTF
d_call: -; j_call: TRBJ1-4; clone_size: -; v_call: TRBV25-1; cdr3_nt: TGTGCCAGCAGCGTTGGGACGGATAATGAAAAACTGTTTTTT; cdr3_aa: CASSVGTDNEKLFF
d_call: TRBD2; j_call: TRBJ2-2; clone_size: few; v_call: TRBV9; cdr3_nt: TGTGCCAGCAGCGTTACAAGGGCTAGCGGGAACACCGGGGAGCTGTTTTTT; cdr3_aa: CASSVTRASGNTGELFF
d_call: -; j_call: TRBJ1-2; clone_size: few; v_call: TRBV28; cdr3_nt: TGTGCCGTTTCTCTCCCCTGGGGGTCGGGGTTCTATGGCTACACCTTC; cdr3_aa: CAVSLPWGSGFYGYTF
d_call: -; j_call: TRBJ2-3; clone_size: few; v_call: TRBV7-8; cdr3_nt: TGTGCCAGCAGCATAGAGATAGCTACCACAGATACGCAGTATTTT; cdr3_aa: CASSIEIATTDTQYF
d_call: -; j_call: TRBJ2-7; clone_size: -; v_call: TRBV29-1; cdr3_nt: TGCAGCGTCCCGTCCAGCTCCTACGAGCAGTACTTC; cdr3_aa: CSVPSSSYEQYF
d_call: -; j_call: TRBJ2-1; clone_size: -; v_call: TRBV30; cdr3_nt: TGTGCCCTGGAGGACAATGAGCAGTTCTTC; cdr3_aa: CALEDNEQFF
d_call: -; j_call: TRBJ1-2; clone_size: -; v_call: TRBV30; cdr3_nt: TGTGCCTGGAGTCCTACCGGAGGCTACACCTTC; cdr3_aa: CAWSPTGGYTF
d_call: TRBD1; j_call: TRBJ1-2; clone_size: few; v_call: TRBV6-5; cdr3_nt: TGTGCCAGCAGTTACAAAGGGGGCGGCTATGGCTACACCTTC; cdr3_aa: CASSYKGGGYGYTF
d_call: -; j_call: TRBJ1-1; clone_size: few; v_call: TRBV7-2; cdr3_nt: TGTGCCAGCAGCTCCAGAGGTGGTAGCACTGAAGCTTTCTTT; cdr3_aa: CASSSRGGSTEAFF
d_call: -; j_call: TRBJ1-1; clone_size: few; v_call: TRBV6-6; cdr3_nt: TGTGCCAGCAGTTACCAGGGACAGAACACTGAAGCTTTCTTT; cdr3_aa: CASSYQGQNTEAFF
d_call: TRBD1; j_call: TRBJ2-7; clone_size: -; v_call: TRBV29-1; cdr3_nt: TGCAGCGTCCGAGGGGGCGGCCACGAGCAGTACTTC; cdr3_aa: CSVRGGGHEQYF
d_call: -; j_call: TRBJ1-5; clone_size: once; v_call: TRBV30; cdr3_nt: TGTGCCTGTTGCCAGCCCCAGCATTTT; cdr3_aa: CACCQPQHF
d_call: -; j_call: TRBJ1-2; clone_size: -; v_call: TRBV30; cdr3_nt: TGTGCCTGGAGTCGGGCAAGTTCGATTGGCTACACCTTC; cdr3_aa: CAWSRASSIGYTF
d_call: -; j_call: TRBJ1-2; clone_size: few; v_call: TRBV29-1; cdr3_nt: TGCATCGTTTGGGGGGGGATTAACTATGGCTACACCTTC; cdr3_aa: CIVWGGINYGYTF
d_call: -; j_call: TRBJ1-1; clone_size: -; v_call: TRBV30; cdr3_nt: TGTGCCTGGAGTTGGCCTGGTGCGAACACTGAAGCTTTCTTT; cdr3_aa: CAWSWPGANTEAFF
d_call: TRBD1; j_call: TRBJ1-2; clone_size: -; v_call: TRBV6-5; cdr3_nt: TGTGCCAGCAGCACTCAGACAGGGACGATTTATGGCTACACCTTC; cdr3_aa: CASSTQTGTIYGYTF
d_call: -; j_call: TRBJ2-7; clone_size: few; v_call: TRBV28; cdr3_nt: TGTGCCAGCAGTTCGGGGCTTCCCTACGAGCAGTACTTC; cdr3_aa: CASSSGLPYEQYF
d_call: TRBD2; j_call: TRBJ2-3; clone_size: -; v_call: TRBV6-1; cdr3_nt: TGTGCCAGCAGTGGGGGGACTAGCGGGAGATCAGATACGCAGTATTTT; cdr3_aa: CASSGGTSGRSDTQYF
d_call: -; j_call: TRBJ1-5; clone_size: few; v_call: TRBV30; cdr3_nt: TGTGCCTGGAGTTTTTCCCAAGGGCCCCAGCATTTT; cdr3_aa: CAWSFSQGPQHF
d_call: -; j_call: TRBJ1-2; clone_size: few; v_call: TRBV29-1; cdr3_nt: TGCAGCGTTGTGGTGGGGAAAGGCTACACCTTC; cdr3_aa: CSVVVGKGYTF